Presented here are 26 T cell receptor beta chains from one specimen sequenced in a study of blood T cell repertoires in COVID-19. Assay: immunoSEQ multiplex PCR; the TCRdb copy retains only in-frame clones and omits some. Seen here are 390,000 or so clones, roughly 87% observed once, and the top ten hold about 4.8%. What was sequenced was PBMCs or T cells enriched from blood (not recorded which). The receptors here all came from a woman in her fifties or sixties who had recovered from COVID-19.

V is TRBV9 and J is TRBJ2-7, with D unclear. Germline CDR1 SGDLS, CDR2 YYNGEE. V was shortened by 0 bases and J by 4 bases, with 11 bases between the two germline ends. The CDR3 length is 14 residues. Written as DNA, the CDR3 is TGTGCCAGCAGCGTAGTCCCTACAGATTACGAGCAGTACTTC. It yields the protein CASSVVPTDYEQYF.

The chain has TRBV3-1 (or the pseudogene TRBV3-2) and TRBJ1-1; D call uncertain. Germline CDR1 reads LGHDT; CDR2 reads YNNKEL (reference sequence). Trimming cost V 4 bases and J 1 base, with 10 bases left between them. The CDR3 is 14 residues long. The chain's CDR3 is CASSPHVGNTEAFF. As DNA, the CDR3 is TGTGCCAGCAGCCCCCACGTCGGGAACACTGAAGCTTTCTTT.

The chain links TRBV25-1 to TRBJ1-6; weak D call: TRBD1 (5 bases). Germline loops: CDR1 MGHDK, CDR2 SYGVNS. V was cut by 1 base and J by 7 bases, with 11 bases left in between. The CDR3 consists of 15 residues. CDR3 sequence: CASSEWGGSNSPLHF. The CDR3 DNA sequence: TGTGCCAGCAGTGAATGGGGGGGATCGAATTCACCCCTCCACTTT. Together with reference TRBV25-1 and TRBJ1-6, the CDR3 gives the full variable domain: EADIYQTPRYLVIGTGKKITLECSQTMGHDKMYWYQQDPGMELHLIHYSYGVNSTEKGDLSSESTVSRIRTEHFPLTLESARPSHTSQYLCASSEWGGSNSPLHFGNGTRLTVT.

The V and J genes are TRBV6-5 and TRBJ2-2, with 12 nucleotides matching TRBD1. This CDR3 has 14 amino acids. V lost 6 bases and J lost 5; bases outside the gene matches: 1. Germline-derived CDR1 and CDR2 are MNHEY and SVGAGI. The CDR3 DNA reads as TGTGCCAGCAGGGGACAGGGGGCAACCGGGGAGCTGTTTTTT. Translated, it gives CASRGQGATGELFF.

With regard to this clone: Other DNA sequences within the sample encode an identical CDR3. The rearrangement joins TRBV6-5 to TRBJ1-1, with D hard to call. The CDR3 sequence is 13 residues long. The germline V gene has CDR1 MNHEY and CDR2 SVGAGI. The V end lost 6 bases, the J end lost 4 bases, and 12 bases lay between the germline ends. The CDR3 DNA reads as TGTGCCAGCAGGTTGGGAGGGAGCACTGAAGCTTTCTTT. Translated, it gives CASRLGGSTEAFF.

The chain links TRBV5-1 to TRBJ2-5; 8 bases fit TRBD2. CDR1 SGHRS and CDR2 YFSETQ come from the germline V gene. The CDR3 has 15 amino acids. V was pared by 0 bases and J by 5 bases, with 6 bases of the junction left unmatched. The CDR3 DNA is TGCGCCAGCAGCTTGGACGGGGGGGCCTGGGAGACCCAGTACTTC. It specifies CASSLDGGAWETQYF.

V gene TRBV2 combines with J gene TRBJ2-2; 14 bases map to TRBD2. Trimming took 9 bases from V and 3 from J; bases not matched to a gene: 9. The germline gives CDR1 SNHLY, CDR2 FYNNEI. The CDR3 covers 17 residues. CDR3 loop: CARRGLAGAQDTGELFF. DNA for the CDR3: TGTGCCAGAAGGGGACTAGCGGGGGCCCAAGACACCGGGGAGCTGTTTTTT.

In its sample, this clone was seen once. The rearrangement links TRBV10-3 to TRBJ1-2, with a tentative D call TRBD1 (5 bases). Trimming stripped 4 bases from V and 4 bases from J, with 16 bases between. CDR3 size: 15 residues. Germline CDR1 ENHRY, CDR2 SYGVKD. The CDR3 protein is CAISGGGSPGYGYTF. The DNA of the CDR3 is TGTGCCATCAGTGGGGGGGGGAGTCCTGGCTATGGCTACACCTTC.

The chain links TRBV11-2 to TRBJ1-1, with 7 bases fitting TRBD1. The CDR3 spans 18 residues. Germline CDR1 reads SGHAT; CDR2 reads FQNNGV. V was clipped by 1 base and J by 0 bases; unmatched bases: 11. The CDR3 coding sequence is TGTGCCAGCAGCTTAGGAAGGGGGACAGCCCCTTTGAACACTGAAGCTTTCTTT. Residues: CASSLGRGTAPLNTEAFF.

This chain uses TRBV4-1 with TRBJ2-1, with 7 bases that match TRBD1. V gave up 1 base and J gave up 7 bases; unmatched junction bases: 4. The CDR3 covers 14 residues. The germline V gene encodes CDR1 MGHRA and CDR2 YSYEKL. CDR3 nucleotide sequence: TGCGCCAGCAGCCAAGGTCCAGGGGGAAATGAGCAGTTCTTC. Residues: CASSQGPGGNEQFF.

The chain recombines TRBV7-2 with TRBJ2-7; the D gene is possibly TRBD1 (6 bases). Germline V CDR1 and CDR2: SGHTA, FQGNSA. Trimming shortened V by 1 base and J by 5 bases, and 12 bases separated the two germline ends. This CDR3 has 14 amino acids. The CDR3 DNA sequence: TGTGCCAGCAGCTTAGTACAGGGCACCCACGAGCAGTACTTC. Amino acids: CASSLVQGTHEQYF.

The CDR3 protein is CASSVDVRNSPLHF. CDR3 coding DNA: TGTGCCAGCAGCGTAGATGTGAGGAATTCACCCCTCCACTTT. This chain links TRBV9 with TRBJ1-6; D unresolved. The length of the CDR3 is 14 residues. V lost 0 bases and J 7 bases, leaving 8 bases between the germline ends. The germline gives CDR1 SGDLS, CDR2 YYNGEE.

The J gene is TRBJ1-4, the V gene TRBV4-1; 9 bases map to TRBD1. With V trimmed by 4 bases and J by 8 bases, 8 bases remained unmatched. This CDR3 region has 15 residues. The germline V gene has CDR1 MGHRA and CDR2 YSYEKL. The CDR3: CASSPSGTGREKLFF. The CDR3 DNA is TGCGCCAGCAGCCCTTCCGGGACAGGGAGGGAAAAACTGTTTTTT.

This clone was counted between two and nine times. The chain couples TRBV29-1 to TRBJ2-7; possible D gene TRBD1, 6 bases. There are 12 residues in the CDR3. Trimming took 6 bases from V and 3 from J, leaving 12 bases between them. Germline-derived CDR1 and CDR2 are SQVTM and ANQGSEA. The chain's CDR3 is CSVLDRYYEQYF. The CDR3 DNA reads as TGCAGCGTCTTGGACAGATACTACGAGCAGTACTTC.

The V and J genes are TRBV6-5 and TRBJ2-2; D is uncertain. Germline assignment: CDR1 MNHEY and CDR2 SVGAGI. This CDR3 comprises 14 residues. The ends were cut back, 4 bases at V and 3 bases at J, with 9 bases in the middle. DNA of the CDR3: TGTGCCAGCAGTTTCCTGCGAGACACCGGGGAGCTGTTTTTT. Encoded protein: CASSFLRDTGELFF.

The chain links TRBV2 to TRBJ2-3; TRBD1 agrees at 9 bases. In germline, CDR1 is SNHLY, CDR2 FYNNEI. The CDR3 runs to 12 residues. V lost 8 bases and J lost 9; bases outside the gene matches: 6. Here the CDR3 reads CASYRGLGTQYF. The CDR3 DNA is TGTGCCAGCTACAGGGGGCTTGGAACGCAGTATTTT.

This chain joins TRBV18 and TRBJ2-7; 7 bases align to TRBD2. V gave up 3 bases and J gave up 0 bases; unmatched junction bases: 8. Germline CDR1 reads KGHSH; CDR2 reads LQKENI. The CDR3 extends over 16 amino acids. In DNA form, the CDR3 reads TGTGCCAGCTCACCGATTTCAGCGGGAAGCTCCTACGAGCAGTACTTC. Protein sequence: CASSPISAGSSYEQYF.

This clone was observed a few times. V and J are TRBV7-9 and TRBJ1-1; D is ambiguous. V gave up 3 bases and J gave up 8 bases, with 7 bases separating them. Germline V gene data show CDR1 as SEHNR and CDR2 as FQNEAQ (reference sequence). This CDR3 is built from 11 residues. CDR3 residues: CASSLGREAFF. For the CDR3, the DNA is TGTGCCAGCAGCTTGGGCAGGGAAGCTTTCTTT.

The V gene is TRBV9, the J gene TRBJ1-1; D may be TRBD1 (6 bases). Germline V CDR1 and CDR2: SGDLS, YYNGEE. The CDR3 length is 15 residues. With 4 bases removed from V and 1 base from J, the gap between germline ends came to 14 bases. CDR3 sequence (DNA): TGTGCCAGCAGCCCACCGGGACATCCGAACACTGAAGCTTTCTTT. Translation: CASSPPGHPNTEAFF.

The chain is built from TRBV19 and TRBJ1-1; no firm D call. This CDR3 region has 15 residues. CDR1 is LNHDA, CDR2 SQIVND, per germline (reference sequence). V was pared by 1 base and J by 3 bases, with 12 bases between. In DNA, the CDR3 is TGTGCCAGTAGTATAGTCCAGTCCGAGGACACTGAAGCTTTCTTT. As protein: CASSIVQSEDTEAFF.

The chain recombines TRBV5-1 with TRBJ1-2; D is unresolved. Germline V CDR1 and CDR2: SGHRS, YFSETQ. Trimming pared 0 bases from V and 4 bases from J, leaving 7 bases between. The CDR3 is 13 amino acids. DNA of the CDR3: TGCGCCAGCAGCTTGGCCGGGGTCTATGGCTACACCTTC. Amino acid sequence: CASSLAGVYGYTF.

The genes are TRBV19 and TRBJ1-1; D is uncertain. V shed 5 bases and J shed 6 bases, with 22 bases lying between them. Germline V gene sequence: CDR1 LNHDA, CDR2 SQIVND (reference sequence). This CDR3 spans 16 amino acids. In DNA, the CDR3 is TGTGCCAGTAGTCCCACCCCGGACCGGGAAATGTCTGAAGCTTTCTTT. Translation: CASSPTPDREMSEAFF.

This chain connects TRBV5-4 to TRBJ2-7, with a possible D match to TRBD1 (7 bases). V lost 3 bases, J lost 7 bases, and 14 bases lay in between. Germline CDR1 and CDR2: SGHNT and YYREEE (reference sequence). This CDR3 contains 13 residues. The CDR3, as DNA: TGTGCCAGCAGCTCCATTCAGGGGGGAGAGCAGTACTTC. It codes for CASSSIQGGEQYF.

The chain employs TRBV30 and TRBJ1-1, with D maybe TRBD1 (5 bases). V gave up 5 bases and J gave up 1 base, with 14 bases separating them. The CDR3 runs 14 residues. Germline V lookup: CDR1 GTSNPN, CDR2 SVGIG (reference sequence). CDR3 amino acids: CAWVPWGGNTEAFF. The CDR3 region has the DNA TGTGCCTGGGTTCCTTGGGGGGGGAACACTGAAGCTTTCTTT.

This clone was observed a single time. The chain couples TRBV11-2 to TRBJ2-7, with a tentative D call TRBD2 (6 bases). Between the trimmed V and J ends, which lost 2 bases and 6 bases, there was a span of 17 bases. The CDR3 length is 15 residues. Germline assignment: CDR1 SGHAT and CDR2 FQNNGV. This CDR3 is CASSLSFGGAIEQYF. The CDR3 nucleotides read TGTGCCAGCAGCTTAAGTTTCGGCGGGGCCATCGAGCAGTACTTC.

The CDR3 DNA reads as TGTGCCAGCAGCTCGTGGACAGGGGTGAATGAAAAACTGTTTTTT. Its protein product is CASSSWTGVNEKLFF. The V call is TRBV7-8, the J call TRBJ1-4; TRBD1 agrees at 9 bases. This CDR3 is 15 amino acids long. Germline V gene lookup returns CDR1 SGHVS and CDR2 FQNEAQ. J lost 5 bases, V lost 4 bases, and 5 bases had no gene match.